Following are 17 T cell receptor beta chains from one sample sequenced in a study of T cell changes during pregnancy in multiple sclerosis. TCRdb's copy holds only in-frame clones and misses some; the assay was immunoSEQ multiplex PCR. This table holds about 93,000 clones, 85% to 95% found once. The sequencing here drew on peripheral blood, taken after pregnancy. These receptors all stem from a female donor with multiple sclerosis, enrolled in a pregnancy study.

This chain connects TRBV28 to TRBJ2-5, with D hard to call. CDR3 length: 13 residues. V shed 3 bases and J shed 3 bases, with 8 bases lying between them. Germline assignment: CDR1 MDHEN and CDR2 SYDVKM. In DNA, the CDR3 is TGTGCCAGCAGTTTGTTTGCGGAAGAGACCCAGTACTTC. Residues: CASSLFAEETQYF.

The gene calls are TRBV7-7 and TRBJ2-3; 9 bases are shared with TRBD2. Germline loops: CDR1 SSHAT, CDR2 FNYEAQ (reference sequence). This CDR3 has 15 amino acids. With V trimmed by 6 bases and J by 5 bases, 9 bases remained unmatched. CDR3 sequence: CASSQTSGGGDTQYF. CDR3 DNA sequence: TGTGCCAGCAGTCAGACTAGCGGTGGCGGAGATACGCAGTATTTT.

The rearrangement links TRBV4-1 to TRBJ2-3, with 11 bases lining up with TRBD2. Germline V gene data show CDR1 as MGHRA and CDR2 as YSYEKL. CDR3 size: 21 residues. The V and J ends lost 1 base and 1 base, in that order; junction bases with no gene match: 16. CDR3 bases: TGCGCCAGCAGCCAAGGGGGTTTGACAGGACTACTAGCGGGGGGCACAGATACGCAGTATTTT. Its translation: CASSQGGLTGLLAGGTDTQYF.

This clone was found once. The chain couples TRBV19 to TRBJ1-6, with 9 bases identical to TRBD1. V trimming: 6 bases; J trimming: 6 bases; junction bases outside the gene matches: 9. The CDR3 is 16 residues long. Germline V gene lookup returns CDR1 LNHDA and CDR2 SQIVND (reference sequence). The CDR3 is CASRVPGQGPNSPLHF. The CDR3 DNA reads as TGTGCCAGTAGAGTCCCGGGACAGGGCCCTAATTCACCCCTCCACTTT.

This sequence joins TRBV18 and TRBJ1-2, with TRBD1 matching over 7 bases. The trim removed 3 bases at V and 4 bases at J, leaving 8 bases unmatched. Germline V lookup: CDR1 KGHSH, CDR2 LQKENI. The CDR3 has 15 residues. CDR3 nucleotide sequence: TGTGCCAGCTCACCCTATCGGGAGGGGGCCTATGGCTACACCTTC. As protein: CASSPYREGAYGYTF.

The rearrangement links TRBV19 to TRBJ1-3, with 9 bases fitting TRBD1. Germline loops: CDR1 LNHDA, CDR2 SQIVND (reference sequence). This CDR3 contains 16 residues. J lost 0 bases, V lost 3 bases, and 3 bases had no gene match. The CDR3 region is CASSIPGQGSGNTIYF. In DNA, the CDR3 is TGTGCCAGTAGTATCCCGGGACAGGGCTCTGGAAACACCATATATTTT.

The chain couples TRBV2 to TRBJ2-3, with 7 bases matching TRBD1. V lost 6 bases and J lost 4; bases outside the gene matches: 10. Germline V gene sequence: CDR1 SNHLY, CDR2 FYNNEI. This CDR3 has 15 residues. In nucleotides, the CDR3 is TGTGCCAGCAGAACCTCCGGGACAGCAGCAGATACGCAGTATTTT. Amino acids: CASRTSGTAADTQYF.

The chain combines TRBV27 with TRBJ2-1; D may be TRBD1 (6 bases). CDR1 and CDR2 from the germline V gene are MNHEY and SMNVEV (reference sequence). The V and J ends lost 3 bases and 6 bases respectively, with 12 bases between them. The CDR3 totals 14 residues. CDR3 residues: CASSFVGQINEQFF. In DNA, the CDR3 is TGTGCCAGCAGTTTCGTCGGACAGATCAATGAGCAGTTCTTC.

CDR3 region: CASRGLSGEQYF. DNA for the CDR3: TGCGCCAGCAGGGGCCTATCTGGCGAGCAGTACTTC. The rearrangement joins TRBV5-1 to TRBJ2-7; D gene ambiguous. Deletions cut 5 bases from V and 6 bases from J, with 12 bases between. The CDR3 covers 12 residues. Per germline, CDR1 SGHRS and CDR2 YFSETQ.

The chain links TRBV4-2 to TRBJ2-7, with D hard to call. The CDR3 extends over 12 amino acids. Germline CDR1 is LGHNA and CDR2 is YNFKEQ. The V end was cut by 0 bases, the J end by 3 bases, with 3 bases between. The CDR3, as DNA: TGTGCCAGCAGCCAAGACAGCTACGAGCAGTACTTC. Amino acid sequence: CASSQDSYEQYF.

The gene calls are TRBV2 and TRBJ1-4; 8 positions match TRBD1. The CDR3 contains 15 residues. The V segment lost 1 base and the J segment 3 bases; nucleotides outside the gene matches: 1. Germline CDR1 reads SNHLY; CDR2 reads FYNNEI. Here the CDR3 reads CASSEGQGSNEKLFF. The DNA for the CDR3 is TGTGCCAGCAGTGAAGGACAGGGGTCTAATGAAAAACTGTTTTTT. Variable domain in full (rest from reference TRBV2 and TRBJ1-4): EPEVTQTPSHQVTQMGQEVILRCVPISNHLYFYWYRQILGQKVEFLVSFYNNEISEKSEIFDDQFSVERPDGSNFTLKIRSTKLEDSAMYFCASSEGQGSNEKLFFGSGTQLSVL.

This chain links TRBV18 with TRBJ2-5, with D tentatively TRBD1 (6 bases). Germline V lookup: CDR1 KGHSH, CDR2 LQKENI. The CDR3 runs to 13 residues. V was shortened by 5 bases and J by 6 bases, with 13 bases between the two germline ends. In nucleotides, the CDR3 is TGTGCCAGCTCATCTCCGGGACATAAGACCCAGTACTTC. The encoded protein is CASSSPGHKTQYF.

This chain joins TRBV7-2 and TRBJ2-7, with D uncertain. Germline values: CDR1 SGHTA, CDR2 FQGNSA. The CDR3 length is 14 residues. V was trimmed by 5 bases and J by 3 bases, leaving 14 bases between them. The DNA of the CDR3 is TGTGCCAGCAGCAAACCACCCCCGGGCTACGAGCAGTACTTC. It is translated as CASSKPPPGYEQYF.

V usage is TRBV5-4 and J usage is TRBJ2-3, with 7 bases fitting TRBD1. V lost 3 bases to trimming and J lost 2 bases; unmatched junction nucleotides: 3. Germline CDR1 and CDR2: SGHNT and YYREEE (reference sequence). The CDR3 consists of 14 residues. This CDR3 is CASSSGTVTDTQYF. The CDR3 nucleotides read TGTGCCAGCAGCTCAGGGACAGTCACAGATACGCAGTATTTT.

This clone appeared once. The V gene is TRBV7-9, the J gene TRBJ2-7; D uncertain. Trimming shortened V by 1 base and J by 7 bases, and 8 bases separated the two germline ends. The germline V gene has CDR1 SEHNR and CDR2 FQNEAQ (reference sequence). The CDR3 has 12 amino acids. The CDR3, as DNA: TGTGCCAGCAGCTTAGACAAGAAGGAGCAGTACTTC. This gives the protein CASSLDKKEQYF.

The rearrangement uses TRBV5-4 and TRBJ2-7, with TRBD2 identical over 11 bases. V dropped 2 bases and J dropped 6; count of bases not matched to a gene: 10. The CDR3 totals 16 residues. Germline values: CDR1 SGHNT, CDR2 YYREEE (reference sequence). This CDR3 reads CASSLLAGARWVEQYF. DNA for the CDR3: TGTGCCAGCAGCTTACTAGCGGGAGCCCGTTGGGTCGAGCAGTACTTC. Full variable domain (missing parts from reference TRBV5-4 and TRBJ2-7): ETGVTQSPTHLIKTRGQQVTLRCSSQSGHNTVSWYQQALGQGPQFIFQYYREEENGRGNFPPRFSGLQFPNYSSELNVNALELDDSALYLCASSLLAGARWVEQYFGPGTRLTVT.

The rearrangement joins TRBV2 to TRBJ2-7; no firm D call. Germline CDR1 and CDR2: SNHLY and FYNNEI. The length of the CDR3 is 13 residues. V gave up 4 bases and J gave up 3 bases, with 10 bases separating them. The CDR3 here is CASSGVGDYEQYF. In nucleotides, the CDR3 is TGTGCCAGCAGTGGGGTAGGAGACTACGAGCAGTACTTC.